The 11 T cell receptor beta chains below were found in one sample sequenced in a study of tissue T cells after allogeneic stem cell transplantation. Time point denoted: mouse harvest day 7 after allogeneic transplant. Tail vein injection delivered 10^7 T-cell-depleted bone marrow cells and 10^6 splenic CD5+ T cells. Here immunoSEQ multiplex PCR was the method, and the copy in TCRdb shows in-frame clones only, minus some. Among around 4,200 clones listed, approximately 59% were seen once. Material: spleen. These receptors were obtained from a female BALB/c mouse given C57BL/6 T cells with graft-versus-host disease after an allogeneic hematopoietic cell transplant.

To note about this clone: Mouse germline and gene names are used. The part of the CDR3 DNA that was read is TGTGCCAGCAGCTCCTGGGACAGGGGGCGCAACACAGAAGTCTTC. This codes for CASSSWDRGRNTEVF. The whole CDR3 sequence reads CASSSWDRGRNTEVFF. The chain is built from TRBV3 and TRBJ1-1, with 12 bases lining up with TRBD1. The sequence runs out 1 residue before the end of the CDR3; the remainder is reconstructed from the germline J gene. In germline, CDR1 is SNHLY, CDR2 FYNGKV (reference sequence). V trimming: 4 bases; J trimming: 2 bases; junction bases outside the gene matches: 5. CDR3 length: 16 residues. Drawing the rest from reference TRBV3 and TRBJ1-1, the complete variable domain is GPKVLQIPSHQIIDMGQMVTLNCDPVSNHLYFYWYKQILGQQMEFLVNFYNGKVMEKSKLFKDQFSVERPDGSYFTLKIQPTALEDSAVYFCASSSWDRGRNTEVFFGKGTRLTVV.

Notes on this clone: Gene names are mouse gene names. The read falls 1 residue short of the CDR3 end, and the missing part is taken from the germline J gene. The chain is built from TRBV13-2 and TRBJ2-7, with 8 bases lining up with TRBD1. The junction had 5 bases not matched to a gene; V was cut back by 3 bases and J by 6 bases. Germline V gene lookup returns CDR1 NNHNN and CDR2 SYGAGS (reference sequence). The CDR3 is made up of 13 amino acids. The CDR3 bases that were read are TGTGCCAGCGGTGCCGCCGGGACAGGTGAACAGTAC. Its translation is CASGAAGTGEQY. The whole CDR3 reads CASGAAGTGEQYF.

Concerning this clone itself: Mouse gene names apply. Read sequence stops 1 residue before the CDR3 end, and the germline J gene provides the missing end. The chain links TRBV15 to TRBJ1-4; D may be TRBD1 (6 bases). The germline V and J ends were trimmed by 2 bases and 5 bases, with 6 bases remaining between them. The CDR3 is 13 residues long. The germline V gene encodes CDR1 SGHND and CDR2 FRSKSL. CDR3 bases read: TGTGCCAGCAGTTTACAGGGGAACGAAAGATTATTT. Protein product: CASSLQGNERLF. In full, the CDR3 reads CASSLQGNERLFF.

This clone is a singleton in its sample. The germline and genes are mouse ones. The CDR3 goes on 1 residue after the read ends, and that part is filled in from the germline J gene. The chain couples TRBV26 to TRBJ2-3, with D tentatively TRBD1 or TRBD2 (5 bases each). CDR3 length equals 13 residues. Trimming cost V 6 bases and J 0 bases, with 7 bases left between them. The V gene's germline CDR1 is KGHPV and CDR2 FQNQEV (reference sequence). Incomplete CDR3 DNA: TGTGCCAGCAGGCGGGACAGTGCAGAAACGCTGTAT. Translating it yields CASRRDSAETLY. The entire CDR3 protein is CASRRDSAETLYF.

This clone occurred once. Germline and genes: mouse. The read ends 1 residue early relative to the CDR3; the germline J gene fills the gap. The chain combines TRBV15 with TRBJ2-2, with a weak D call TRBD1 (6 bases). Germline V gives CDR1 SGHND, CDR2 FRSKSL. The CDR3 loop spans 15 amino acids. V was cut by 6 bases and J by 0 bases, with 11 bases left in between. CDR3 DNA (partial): TGTGCCAGCAGCTGGGACAAATCAAACACCGGGCAGCTCTAC. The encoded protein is CASSWDKSNTGQLY. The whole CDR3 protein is CASSWDKSNTGQLYF. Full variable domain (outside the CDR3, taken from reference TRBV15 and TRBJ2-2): DAGVTQTPRHEVAEKGQTIILKCEPVSGHNDLFWYRQTKIQGLELLSYFRSKSLMEDGGAFKDRFKAEMLNSSFSTLKIQPTEPKDSAVYLCASSWDKSNTGQLYFGEGSKLTVL.

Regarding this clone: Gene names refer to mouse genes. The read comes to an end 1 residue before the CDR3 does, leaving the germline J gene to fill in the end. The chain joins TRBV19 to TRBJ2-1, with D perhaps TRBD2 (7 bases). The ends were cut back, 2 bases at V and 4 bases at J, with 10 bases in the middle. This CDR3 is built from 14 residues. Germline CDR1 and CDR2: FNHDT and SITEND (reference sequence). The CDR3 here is CASSIGGRYAEQFF. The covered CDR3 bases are TGTGCCAGCAGTATTGGGGGGCGATATGCTGAGCAGTTC.

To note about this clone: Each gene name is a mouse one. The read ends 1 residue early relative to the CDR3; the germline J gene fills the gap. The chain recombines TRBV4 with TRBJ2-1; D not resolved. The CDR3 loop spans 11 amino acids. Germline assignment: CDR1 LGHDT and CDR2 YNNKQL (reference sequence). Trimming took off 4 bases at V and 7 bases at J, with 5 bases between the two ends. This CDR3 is CASSSRAEQFF. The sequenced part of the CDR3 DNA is TGTGCCAGCAGCTCGAGGGCTGAGCAGTTC.

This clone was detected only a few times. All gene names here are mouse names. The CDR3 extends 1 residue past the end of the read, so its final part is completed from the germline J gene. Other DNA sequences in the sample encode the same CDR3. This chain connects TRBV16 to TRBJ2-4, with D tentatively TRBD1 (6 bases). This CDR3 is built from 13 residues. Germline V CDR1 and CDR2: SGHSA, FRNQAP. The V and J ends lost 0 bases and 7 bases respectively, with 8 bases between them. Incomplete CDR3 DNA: TGTGCAAGCAGCTTAGAGGGACAATACACCTTGTAC. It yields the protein CASSLEGQYTLY. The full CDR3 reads CASSLEGQYTLYF. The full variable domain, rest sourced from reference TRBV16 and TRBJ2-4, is NAGVIQTPRHKVTGKGQEATLWCEPISGHSAVFWYRQTIVQGLEFLTYFRNQAPIDDSGMPKERFSAQMPNQSHSTLKIQSTQPQDSAVYLCASSLEGQYTLYFGAGTRLSVL.

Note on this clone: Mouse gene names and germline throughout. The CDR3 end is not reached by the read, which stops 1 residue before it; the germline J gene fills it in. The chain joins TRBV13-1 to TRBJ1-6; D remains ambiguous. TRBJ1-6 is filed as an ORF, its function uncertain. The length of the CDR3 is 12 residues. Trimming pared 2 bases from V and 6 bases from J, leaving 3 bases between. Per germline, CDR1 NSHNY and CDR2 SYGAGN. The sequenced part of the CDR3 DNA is TGTGCCAGCAGTGAGGCTAATTCGCCCCTCTAC. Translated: CASSEANSPLY. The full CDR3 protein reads CASSEANSPLYF.

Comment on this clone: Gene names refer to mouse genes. Here the CDR3 reads CASSAGTTNTEVFF. CDR3 DNA, as far as it was read: TGTGCCAGCAGTGCCGGGACAACAAACACAGAAGTCTTC. V is TRBV15 and J is TRBJ1-1, with D perhaps matching TRBD1 (6 bases). The DNA ends 1 residue before the CDR3 does, and the rest of the CDR3 is filled in from the germline J gene. The germline V gene has CDR1 SGHND and CDR2 FRSKSL. With 5 bases removed from V and 0 bases from J, the gap between germline ends came to 10 bases. This CDR3 comprises 14 residues.

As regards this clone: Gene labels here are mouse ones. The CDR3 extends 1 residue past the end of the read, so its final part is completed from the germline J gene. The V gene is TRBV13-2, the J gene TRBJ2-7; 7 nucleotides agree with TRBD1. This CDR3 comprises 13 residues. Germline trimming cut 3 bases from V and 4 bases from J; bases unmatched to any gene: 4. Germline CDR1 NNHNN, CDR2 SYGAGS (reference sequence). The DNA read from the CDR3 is TGTGCCAGCGGTGGGGGACAGCTTTATGAACAGTAC. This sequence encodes CASGGGQLYEQY. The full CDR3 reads CASGGGQLYEQYF.